These 14 T cell receptor beta chains came from one sample sequenced in a study of blood T cell repertoires in COVID-19. Clones were sequenced by immunoSEQ multiplex PCR, and TCRdb holds only the in-frame ones, with some missing. Of about 180,000 clones detected, approximately 89% appear once; the ten largest clones hold 3.5% to 5%. What was sequenced was peripheral blood. The receptors shown here come from a woman aged 30 to 39 with acute or convalescent COVID-19.

The V and J genes are TRBV21-1 and TRBJ1-2; TRBD1 is the table's D call, not checked against the DNA. TRBV21-1 is an annotated pseudogene. The CDR3 runs to 16 residues. The CDR3 DNA reads TGTGCCAGCAGCAACCTGACAGGGGGCGATAGTGGTGGCTACACCTTC. Translated: CASSNLTGGDSGGYTF.

The V and J genes are TRBV6-4 and TRBJ1-1; 7 bases match TRBD1. Germline assignment: CDR1 MRHNA and CDR2 SNTAGT. With 6 bases clipped from V and 9 bases from J, the junction kept 4 bases outside the gene matches. CDR3 size: 11 residues. The CDR3 is CASRKGQQAFF. The CDR3 coding sequence is TGTGCCAGCAGGAAGGGACAGCAAGCTTTCTTT.

V and J are TRBV19 and TRBJ1-5, with D unresolved. CDR1 and CDR2 (germline): LNHDA, SQIVND (reference sequence). This CDR3 has 15 amino acids. Trimming took 4 bases from V and 5 from J, leaving 15 bases between them. The CDR3 DNA follows: TGTGCCAGTAGTAGCGTCGTCCGGGGAGATCAGCCCCAGCATTTT. Its protein is CASSSVVRGDQPQHF.

J is TRBJ2-7 and V is TRBV7-2, with D possibly TRBD2 on 5 matching bases. V lost 5 bases and J 3 bases, leaving 11 bases between the germline ends. There are 13 residues in the CDR3. Germline V CDR1 and CDR2: SGHTA, FQGNSA. DNA for the CDR3: TGTGCCAGCAGCCCCCGGAGGAGCTACGAGCAGTACTTC. It translates to CASSPRRSYEQYF.

V is TRBV6-1 and J is TRBJ2-7; a weak D match, TRBD2 (5 bases). The CDR3 totals 11 residues. CDR1 MNHNS and CDR2 SASEGT come from the germline V gene. Trimming cost V 2 bases and J 11 bases, with 10 bases left between them. The CDR3 DNA reads as TGTGCCAGCAGTGAACCGGGGAGTAAGTACTTC. This encodes CASSEPGSKYF.

The chain recombines TRBV2 with TRBJ2-7; TRBD2 is a possible D gene (5 bases). Trimming cost V 8 bases and J 4 bases, with 18 bases left between them. Looked up from germline, CDR1 is SNHLY and CDR2 is FYNNEI. This CDR3 region has 14 residues. The CDR3 loop reads CASLAPNPPYEQYF. Here the CDR3 DNA reads TGTGCCAGCCTAGCCCCCAATCCCCCATACGAGCAGTACTTC. Full variable domain (remainder filled in from reference TRBV2 and TRBJ2-7): EPEVTQTPSHQVTQMGQEVILRCVPISNHLYFYWYRQILGQKVEFLVSFYNNEISEKSEIFDDQFSVERPDGSNFTLKIRSTKLEDSAMYFCASLAPNPPYEQYFGPGTRLTVT.

The genes are TRBV28 and TRBJ1-1, with 7 bases that match TRBD1. From germline, CDR1 is MDHEN and CDR2 SYDVKM. Losses at the gene ends were 5 bases for V and 4 bases for J; bases not matched to a gene: 7. The CDR3 covers 14 residues. The CDR3 protein is CASSIDRDFTEAFF. CDR3 nucleotides: TGTGCCAGCAGTATCGACAGGGACTTCACTGAAGCTTTCTTT.

J is TRBJ2-3 and V is TRBV28, with a possible D match to TRBD2 (5 bases). V lost 3 bases, J lost 3 bases, and 10 bases lay in between. The CDR3 loop spans 14 amino acids. In germline, CDR1 is MDHEN, CDR2 SYDVKM. The CDR3 is CASSFLSGTDTQYF. The CDR3 DNA sequence: TGTGCCAGCAGTTTCCTGTCGGGAACAGATACGCAGTATTTT.

This clone was detected a few times. This CDR3 is CATSEGQSYGYTF. In DNA form, the CDR3 reads TGTGCCACCAGTGAGGGACAGTCCTATGGCTACACCTTC. This rearrangement joins TRBV24-1 to TRBJ1-2, with 7 bases matching TRBD1. The CDR3 runs 13 residues. V shed 4 bases and J 4 bases; nucleotides not matched to a gene: 2. CDR1 is KGHDR, CDR2 SFDVKD, per germline.

The V and J genes are TRBV6-5 and TRBJ2-3; 15 bases align to TRBD2. Germline CDR1 MNHEY, CDR2 SVGAGI. The CDR3 loop spans 16 amino acids. The trim removed 4 bases at V and 4 bases at J, leaving 3 bases unmatched. This CDR3 reads CASSFGLAGGPDTQYF. The CDR3 DNA is TGTGCCAGCAGTTTCGGACTAGCGGGAGGGCCAGATACGCAGTATTTT.

J is TRBJ2-7 and V is TRBV5-8; TRBD1 agrees at 7 bases. Germline V gives CDR1 SGHTS, CDR2 YDEGEE. V dropped 4 bases and J dropped 3; count of bases not matched to a gene: 4. The CDR3 has 13 amino acids. This chain's CDR3 is CASSKQGIYEQYF. DNA for the CDR3: TGTGCCAGCAGCAAACAGGGGATCTACGAGCAGTACTTC.

As concerns this clone: A read error may produce the germline difference seen at one junction end. This chain connects TRBV6-1 to TRBJ2-7; tentatively, D is TRBD2 (6 bases). The CDR3 runs 13 residues. Germline-derived CDR1 and CDR2 are MNHNS and SASEGT. CDR3 region: CASSEAPSSGGTF. CDR3 nucleotide sequence: TGTGCCAGCAGTGAAGCACCCTCGTCTGGAGGGACCTTC.

DNA of the CDR3: TGTGCCAGCAGCCCAGGCAGGGAGCTGTTTTTT. Protein: CASSPGRELFF. This chain joins TRBV3-1 (or the pseudogene TRBV3-2) and TRBJ2-2, with D unresolved. The CDR3 loop spans 11 amino acids. With 4 bases removed from V and 9 bases from J, the gap between germline ends came to 6 bases. CDR1 is LGHDT, CDR2 YNNKEL, per germline (reference sequence).

The genes are TRBV28 and TRBJ2-2, with D hard to call. Germline-derived CDR1 and CDR2 are MDHEN and SYDVKM. V shed 7 bases and J shed 7 bases, with 10 bases lying between them. The CDR3 has 12 amino acids. In DNA form, the CDR3 reads TGTGCCAGCACCCAGGTACACGGGGAGCTGTTTTTT. It codes for CASTQVHGELFF.